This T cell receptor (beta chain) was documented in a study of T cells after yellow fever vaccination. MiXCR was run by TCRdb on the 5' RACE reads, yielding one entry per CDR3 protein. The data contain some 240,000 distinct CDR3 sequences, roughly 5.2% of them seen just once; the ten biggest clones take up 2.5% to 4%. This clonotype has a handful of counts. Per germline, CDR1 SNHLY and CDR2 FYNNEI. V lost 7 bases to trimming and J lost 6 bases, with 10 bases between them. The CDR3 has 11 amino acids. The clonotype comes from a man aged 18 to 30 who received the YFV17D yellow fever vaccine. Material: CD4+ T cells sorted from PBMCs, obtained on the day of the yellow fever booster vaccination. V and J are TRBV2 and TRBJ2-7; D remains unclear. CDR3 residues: CASTPMGEQYV. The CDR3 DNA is TGTGCCAGCACCCCGATGGGCGAGCAGTACGTC.